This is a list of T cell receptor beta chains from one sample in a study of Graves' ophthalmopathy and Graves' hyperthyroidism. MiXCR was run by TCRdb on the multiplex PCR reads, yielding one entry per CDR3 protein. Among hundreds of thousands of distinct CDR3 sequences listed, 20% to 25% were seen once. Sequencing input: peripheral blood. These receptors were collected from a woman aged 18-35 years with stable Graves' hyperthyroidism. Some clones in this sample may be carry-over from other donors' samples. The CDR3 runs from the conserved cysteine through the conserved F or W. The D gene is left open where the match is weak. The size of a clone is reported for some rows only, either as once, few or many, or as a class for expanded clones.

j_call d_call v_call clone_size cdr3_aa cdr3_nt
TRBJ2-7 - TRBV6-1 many CASSGGRGVGGKIYEQYF TGTGCCAGCAGTGGCGGTAGGGGGGTCGGCGGAAAAATCTACGAGCAGTACTTC
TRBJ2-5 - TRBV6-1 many CASSVGQGRETQYF TGTGCCAGCAGTGTGGGGCAGGGGCGAGAGACCCAGTACTTC
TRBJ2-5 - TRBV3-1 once CASSHGTETQYF TGTGCCAGCAGCCACGGCACTGAGACCCAGTACTTC
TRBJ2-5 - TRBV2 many CASSEFQGRETQYF TGTGCCAGCAGTGAATTTCAGGGGCGAGAGACCCAGTACTTC
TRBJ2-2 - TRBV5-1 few CASSDRLSSAGELFF TGCGCCAGCAGCGACAGGTTATCTAGCGCCGGGGAGCTGTTTTTT
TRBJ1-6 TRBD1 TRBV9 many CASSIKQGFNSPLHF TGTGCCAGCAGCATAAAACAGGGGTTCAATTCACCCCTCCACTTT
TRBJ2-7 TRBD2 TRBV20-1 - CSARDWVGAGGRFEQYF TGCAGTGCTAGAGATTGGGTGGGAGCGGGGGGCCGCTTCGAGCAGTACTTC
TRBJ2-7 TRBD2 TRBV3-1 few CASSQGSGGGEQYF TGTGCCAGCAGCCAAGGTAGCGGGGGGGGCGAGCAGTACTTC
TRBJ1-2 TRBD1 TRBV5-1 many CASSSTGISYGYTF TGCGCCAGCAGCTCGACAGGGATCAGCTATGGCTACACCTTC
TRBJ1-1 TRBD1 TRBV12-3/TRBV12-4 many CASRTTGGYVAFF TGTGCCAGCAGAACGACAGGGGGCTACGTGGCTTTCTTT
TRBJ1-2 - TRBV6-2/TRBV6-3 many CASSSQGSDGYTF TGTGCCAGCAGTTCCCAGGGGTCCGATGGCTACACCTTC
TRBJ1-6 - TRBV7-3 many CASSLYQDSPLHF TGTGCCAGCAGCTTATACCAAGATTCACCCCTCCACTTT
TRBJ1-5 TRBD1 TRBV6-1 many CASRAGQGGNQPQHF TGTGCCAGCAGAGCTGGACAGGGAGGGAATCAGCCCCAGCATTTT
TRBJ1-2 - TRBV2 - CASSGWAPWGYTF TGTGCCAGCAGTGGTTGGGCACCCTGGGGCTACACCTTC
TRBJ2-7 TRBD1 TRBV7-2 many CASSLATGSWYEQYF TGTGCCAGCAGCTTAGCGACAGGGAGTTGGTACGAGCAGTACTTC
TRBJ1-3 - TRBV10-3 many CAISRSSGNTIYF TGTGCCATCAGCCGCAGCTCTGGAAACACCATATATTTT
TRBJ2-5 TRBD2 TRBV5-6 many CASSLYVTSGREETQYF TGTGCCAGCAGCTTGTATGTAACTAGCGGGAGAGAAGAGACCCAGTACTTC
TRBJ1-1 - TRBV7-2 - CASLTQGGNTEAFF TGTGCCAGCCTAACGCAGGGTGGGAACACTGAAGCTTTCTTT
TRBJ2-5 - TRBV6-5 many CASSYGTLQETQYF TGTGCCAGCAGTTACGGGACTCTACAAGAGACCCAGTACTTC
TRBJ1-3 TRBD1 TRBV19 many CASSPIGLGGHSGNTIYF TGTGCCAGTAGTCCTATCGGTTTAGGGGGCCACTCTGGAAACACCATATATTTT
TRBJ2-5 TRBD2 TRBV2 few CASSDPRLAGAETQYF TGTGCCAGCAGTGATCCCCGACTAGCGGGGGCAGAGACCCAGTACTTC
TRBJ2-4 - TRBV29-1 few CSVEGRMAKNIQYF TGCAGCGTTGAGGGGCGAATGGCCAAAAACATTCAGTACTTC
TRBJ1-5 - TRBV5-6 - CASSSRAYSNQPQHF TGTGCCAGCAGCTCCCGGGCCTATAGCAATCAGCCCCAGCATTTT
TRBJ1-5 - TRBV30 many CAWSGSGSGNQPQHF TGTGCCTGGAGTGGTTCAGGGTCTGGCAATCAGCCCCAGCATTTT
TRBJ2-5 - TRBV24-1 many CATSGETQYF TGTGCCACCAGTGGGGAGACCCAGTACTTC
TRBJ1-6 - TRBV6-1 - CATQGYNSPLHF TGTGCCACGCAGGGCTATAATTCACCCCTCCACTTT
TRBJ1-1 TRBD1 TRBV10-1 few CASSDRTGAEAFF TGCGCCAGCAGTGATAGGACAGGGGCTGAAGCTTTCTTT